This is a list of T cell receptor beta chains from one sample in a study of T-cell memory formation after mild COVID-19. TCRdb called the 5' RACE reads again in MiXCR, with one record for every CDR3 protein. The table includes some 600,000 distinct CDR3 sequences, around a sixth detected once. What was sequenced was PBMCs or a T cell subset sorted from them (not recorded which). Receptors originate from an adult woman who had mild COVID-19 (a few samples of this study predate the infection). Cell type and time point are not known. Each CDR3 is given with its conserved first and last residue. A D gene is named only where the DNA matches it firmly. Rows may omit the clone size; those that give it use once, few, many or a size class.

D,V,size,J,DNA,CDR3
.,TRBV12-3/TRBV12-4,few,TRBJ1-2,TGTGCCAGCAGTCAGATTAGAGAAGATGGCTACACCTTC,CASSQIREDGYTF
TRBD1,TRBV7-9,few,TRBJ1-1,TGTGCCAGCAGCCCGTTGACAGGGGGCATCGTGAAGGACACTGAAGCTTTCTTT,CASSPLTGGIVKDTEAFF
.,TRBV12-3/TRBV12-4,.,TRBJ2-1,TGTGCCAGCAGAATCGGCGTGGGTTATGAGCAGTTCTTC,CASRIGVGYEQFF
TRBD2,TRBV29-1,few,TRBJ2-1,TGCAGCGACCACCTAGCGGGGGGCCAGTTCTTC,CSDHLAGGQFF
.,TRBV20-1,few,TRBJ1-5,TGCAGTGCCCTTACGGGGGATCAGCCCCAGCATTTT,CSALTGDQPQHF
TRBD2,TRBV3-1,few,TRBJ2-1,TGTGCCAGCAGCCAACCAGCGGGGCAGGGACCCTACAATGAGCAGTTCTTC,CASSQPAGQGPYNEQFF
.,TRBV7-2,.,TRBJ2-5,TGTGCCAGCAGTAAAACCGGGTTAAAAGAGACCCAGTACTTC,CASSKTGLKETQYF
TRBD2,TRBV3-1,few,TRBJ2-2,TGTGCCAGCAGCCAACGCGGGAGTCCCACCGGGGAGCTGTTTTTT,CASSQRGSPTGELFF
.,TRBV7-2,.,TRBJ2-1,TGTGCCAGCAGCCCCAAGTATTCGGGGGGCGACAATGAGCAGTTCTTC,CASSPKYSGGDNEQFF
.,TRBV2,.,TRBJ1-5,TGTGCCAGCAGTGTCGAGGGGCTCCAGCCCCAGCATTTT,CASSVEGLQPQHF
TRBD1,TRBV7-9,.,TRBJ1-1,TGTGCCAGCAGCTTTCCACAGGGGGAAGCTTTCTTT,CASSFPQGEAFF
TRBD1,TRBV5-5,many,TRBJ2-7,TGTGCCAGCAGCTTGGGACAGGGGATTTCCTACGAGCAGTACTTC,CASSLGQGISYEQYF
.,TRBV2,few,TRBJ1-1,TGTGCCAGCAGTGTACCTTTGCGACGGATGAACACTGAAGCTTTCTTT,CASSVPLRRMNTEAFF
.,TRBV29-1,once,TRBJ1-2,TGCAGCGTTGAAGATCAGACGGGGCGCAACTATGGCTACACCTTC,CSVEDQTGRNYGYTF
TRBD1,TRBV5-1,few,TRBJ1-1,TGCGCCAGCAGCAAGACAGGGGGCCTCCGGGGCACTGAAGCTTTCTTT,CASSKTGGLRGTEAFF
TRBD2,TRBV30,.,TRBJ2-3,TGTGCCTGGAGTGTTGGTGTTAGCGGGCACACAGATACGCAGTATTTT,CAWSVGVSGHTDTQYF
.,TRBV19,.,TRBJ1-2,TGTGCCAGTACCCCTGAGGGGTCAAGGTCCTATGGCTACACCTTC,CASTPEGSRSYGYTF
TRBD2,TRBV4-3,.,TRBJ2-1,TGCGCCAGCAGCCGGGCGGGAGCTCGGGACTCCTACAATGAGCAGTTCTTC,CASSRAGARDSYNEQFF
.,TRBV5-1,.,TRBJ1-2,TGCGCCAGCAGCAGCCACAGGGCGCCAAATGGCTACACCTTC,CASSSHRAPNGYTF
TRBD1,TRBV6-4,few,TRBJ1-2,TGTGCCAGCAGCCGGGACAGGGGGCCCTATGGCTACACCTTC,CASSRDRGPYGYTF
.,TRBV15,.,TRBJ2-1,TGTGCCACCGGGAATAGCGGAAACTACAATGAGCAGTTCTTC,CATGNSGNYNEQFF
.,TRBV20-1,.,TRBJ2-3,TGCAGTGCTCCGAAATCAGGGGTCGGAGATACGCAGTATTTT,CSAPKSGVGDTQYF
.,TRBV5-6,.,TRBJ2-7,TGTGCCAGCAGCGTCTACTCAACAGGGAGACTATACGAGCAGTACTTC,CASSVYSTGRLYEQYF
.,TRBV4-1,.,TRBJ1-6,TGCGCCAGCAGCCAAGAGAGTGGACCCTCACCCCTCCACTTT,CASSQESGPSPLHF
.,TRBV24-1,many,TRBJ2-4,TGTGCCACCATGGCCAAAAACATTCAGTACTTC,CATMAKNIQYF
.,TRBV7-3,few,TRBJ2-3,TGTGCCAGCAGCCAGCACTCGGACGCCACAGATACGCAGTATTTT,CASSQHSDATDTQYF
TRBD2,TRBV2,few,TRBJ2-5,TGTGCCAGCAGTGCTAGCGGAGAGACCCAGTACTTC,CASSASGETQYF
.,TRBV30,few,TRBJ1-3,TGTGCCTGGAGTGTCGGCAGCAACTCTGGAAACACCATATATTTT,CAWSVGSNSGNTIYF
.,TRBV9,.,TRBJ2-1,TGTGCCAGCAGCGTAAGGGTCTACAATGAGCAGTTCTTC,CASSVRVYNEQFF